The clone carrying this T cell receptor beta chain has just a few counts. The antigen remains undetermined. This CDR3 is 13 amino acids long. CDR1 and CDR2 from the germline V gene are LGHDT and YNNKEL (reference sequence). The V and J ends lost 6 bases and 10 bases, in that order; junction bases with no gene match: 5. The authors made TCR cDNA by 5'RACE template switching, adding a universal primer site and UMIs. TCRdb redid the calling of the 5' RACE reads with MiXCR, one entry per CDR3 protein. Of 510,000 or so distinct CDR3 sequences in the sample, under 25% were seen once. This specimen comes from a study of T cells after yellow fever vaccination. As for the study in general: Some fractions had low cell numbers, and these were prepared with SMART-Seq v4 Ultra Low Input. Study-level points and caveats: The booster response re-showed most primary clones: 96% CD4, over 80% CD8. A faster peak, day 5 versus 15, was reached by the weaker secondary response.

The sequence came from a man aged 25-45 years who received the YFV17D yellow fever vaccine. The V and J genes are TRBV3-1 and TRBJ2-1; 11 bases agree with TRBD2. The sample was PBMCs, taken 15 days after the yellow fever booster vaccination. CDR3 sequence reads: CASSILAGEEQFF. The CDR3 DNA reads TGTGCCAGCAGTATACTAGCGGGAGAAGAGCAGTTCTTC.